The present T cell receptor (beta chain) was sequenced within a study of monozygotic twins with inflammatory bowel disease. Regarding the study as a whole: Lower TCRbeta diversity (inverse Simpson) was seen in IBD patients than in healthy co-twins. In the analysis, different T cell subtypes could not be told apart.

Through template switching, UMIs that included a 6-nucleotide sample barcode were added. TCRdb processed the 5' RACE reads again and assigns one entry to each CDR3 protein, with no DNA. Recorded here are 400,000 to 500,000 distinct CDR3 sequences; the top ten clones represent more than 2%. RNA in its total form was extracted from whole blood, and T cells were not sorted. With respect to this clonotype: As yet, its antigen is unknown.

The sequenced material came from blood. The TCR was taken from a human donor with ulcerative colitis or Crohn's disease, or a healthy co-twin of an affected twin (not recorded which).

The CDR3 sequence: CSASGSRLNQPQHF. The V and J genes are TRBV20-1 and TRBJ1-5. The germline CDR1 and CDR2 sequences are DFQATT and SNEGSKA (reference sequence). The CDR3 totals 14 residues.